The rows below give T cell receptor beta chains drawn from one sample of a study of response to subunit inactivated influenza vaccine. TCRdb ran MiXCR on the RT-PCR reads and lists one entry per CDR3 protein. This table holds roughly 570,000 distinct CDR3 sequences, approximately 15% found once. This material consisted of PBMCs from blood, taken approximately 13 days after vaccination. These receptors came from a man aged 50-59 years who received an inactivated influenza vaccine. Each CDR3 is given with its conserved first and last residue. The D gene is left open where the match is weak. Clone size appears in some rows only: once, few, many, or a class for an expanded clone.

clone size: -
J gene: TRBJ1-1
V gene: TRBV12-3/TRBV12-4
CDR3 length: 15
D gene: -
CDR3 DNA: TGTGCCAGCAGTTTTGCGGGGGTCAAAAACACTGAAGCTTTCTTT
CDR3 protein: CASSFAGVKNTEAFF

clone size: many
J gene: TRBJ2-5
V gene: TRBV20-1
CDR3 length: 15
D gene: -
CDR3 DNA: TGCAGTGCTAGACCCCCGCGCTTAACAGGGGAGACCCAGTACTTC
CDR3 protein: CSARPPRLTGETQYF

clone size: few
J gene: TRBJ2-3
V gene: TRBV27
CDR3 length: 16
D gene: -
CDR3 DNA: TGTGCCAGCAGCACAAGGAGGGCGGGCGAGTCAGATACGCAGTATTTT
CDR3 protein: CASSTRRAGESDTQYF

clone size: -
J gene: TRBJ2-5
V gene: TRBV7-9
CDR3 length: 15
D gene: -
CDR3 DNA: TGTGCCAGCAGCTTAGTCGCAGGGGGGCAAGAGACCCAGTACTTC
CDR3 protein: CASSLVAGGQETQYF

clone size: few
J gene: TRBJ1-1
V gene: TRBV7-2
CDR3 length: 14
D gene: -
CDR3 DNA: TGTGCCAGCAGCTTATACCCGGGGAACACTGAAGCTTTCTTT
CDR3 protein: CASSLYPGNTEAFF

clone size: few
J gene: TRBJ2-5
V gene: TRBV20-1
CDR3 length: 14
D gene: -
CDR3 DNA: TGCAGTGCTAGTAGGGCTGTGGGGGAAGAGACCCAGTACTTC
CDR3 protein: CSASRAVGEETQYF

clone size: -
J gene: TRBJ1-2
V gene: TRBV5-1
CDR3 length: 14
D gene: TRBD1
CDR3 DNA: TGCGCCAGCAGCTTGGATACAGGGGGCTATGGCTACACCTTC
CDR3 protein: CASSLDTGGYGYTF

clone size: -
J gene: TRBJ2-1
V gene: TRBV4-3
CDR3 length: 14
D gene: -
CDR3 DNA: TGCGCCAGCAGCCAAGATTCCAGCCCGACCGAGCAGTTCTTC
CDR3 protein: CASSQDSSPTEQFF

clone size: few
J gene: TRBJ2-1
V gene: TRBV7-3
CDR3 length: 20
D gene: TRBD2
CDR3 DNA: TGTGCCAGCAGCTCCTGGGAGAATCCTAGCGGGAGGAGACAGTACAATGAGCAGTTCTTC
CDR3 protein: CASSSWENPSGRRQYNEQFF

clone size: -
J gene: TRBJ2-3
V gene: TRBV20-1
CDR3 length: 13
D gene: -
CDR3 DNA: TGCAGTGCTAGAGGAGATCCGGAGGACACGCAGTATTTT
CDR3 protein: CSARGDPEDTQYF

clone size: -
J gene: TRBJ2-3
V gene: TRBV5-4
CDR3 length: 15
D gene: TRBD2
CDR3 DNA: TGTGCCAGCAGCTTGGTAGCGGGATACACAGATACGCAGTATTTT
CDR3 protein: CASSLVAGYTDTQYF

clone size: -
J gene: TRBJ2-7
V gene: TRBV20-1
CDR3 length: 13
D gene: -
CDR3 DNA: TGCAGTGCTAGAGAGGGACTTACCTACGAGCAGTACTTC
CDR3 protein: CSAREGLTYEQYF

clone size: -
J gene: TRBJ1-1
V gene: TRBV10-3
CDR3 length: 14
D gene: TRBD1
CDR3 DNA: TGTGCCATCAGCTGGACAGGAACGAACACTGAAGCTTTCTTT
CDR3 protein: CAISWTGTNTEAFF

clone size: -
J gene: TRBJ2-1
V gene: TRBV5-1
CDR3 length: 17
D gene: -
CDR3 DNA: TGCGCCAGCAGCTTGGTGGAGGGGTACCTAAAATACAATGAGCAGTTCTTC
CDR3 protein: CASSLVEGYLKYNEQFF

clone size: -
J gene: TRBJ2-2
V gene: TRBV5-1
CDR3 length: 17
D gene: TRBD1
CDR3 DNA: TGCGCCAGCAGCCTGGGTAGGGGACAGGGGAACACCGGGGAGCTGTTTTTT
CDR3 protein: CASSLGRGQGNTGELFF

clone size: few
J gene: TRBJ2-5
V gene: TRBV21-1
CDR3 length: 13
D gene: -
CDR3 DNA: TGTGCCAGCATGGGCAGCCACCAAGAGACCCAGTACTTC
CDR3 protein: CASMGSHQETQYF

clone size: -
J gene: TRBJ2-7
V gene: TRBV2
CDR3 length: 16
D gene: TRBD2
CDR3 DNA: TGTGCCAGCAGTGAAGGGCCTAGCGGGAGTATCTACGAGCAGTACTTC
CDR3 protein: CASSEGPSGSIYEQYF

clone size: -
J gene: TRBJ1-2
V gene: TRBV20-1
CDR3 length: 13
D gene: -
CDR3 DNA: TGCAGTGCTAGACCCGGGGGGGAAAATGGCTACACCTTC
CDR3 protein: CSARPGGENGYTF

clone size: -
J gene: TRBJ2-1
V gene: TRBV7-9
CDR3 length: 16
D gene: TRBD1
CDR3 DNA: TGTGCCAGCAGACACACCGGGACAGTAATATACAATGAGCAGTTCTTC
CDR3 protein: CASRHTGTVIYNEQFF

clone size: -
J gene: TRBJ1-5
V gene: TRBV20-1
CDR3 length: 15
D gene: TRBD1
CDR3 DNA: TGCAGTGCTAGAGTAGGACAGGTGTTCAATCAGCCCCAGCATTTT
CDR3 protein: CSARVGQVFNQPQHF

clone size: few
J gene: TRBJ2-5
V gene: TRBV5-5
CDR3 length: 14
D gene: -
CDR3 DNA: TGTGCCAGCAGCTTGGCCAACATAGGAGAGACCCAGTACTTC
CDR3 protein: CASSLANIGETQYF

clone size: few
J gene: TRBJ2-7
V gene: TRBV20-1
CDR3 length: 13
D gene: -
CDR3 DNA: TGCAGTGCCGTGGAGGACCTCTCCTACGAGCAGTACTTC
CDR3 protein: CSAVEDLSYEQYF

clone size: few
J gene: TRBJ1-6
V gene: TRBV4-1
CDR3 length: 19
D gene: -
CDR3 DNA: TGCGCCAGCAGCCCGGCCTATAAGGGAAGCAGGACCTATAATTCACCCCTCCACTTT
CDR3 protein: CASSPAYKGSRTYNSPLHF

clone size: few
J gene: TRBJ2-7
V gene: TRBV5-1
CDR3 length: 15
D gene: -
CDR3 DNA: TGCGCCAGCAGCTTGGATCCCCCGGACGCCTACGAGCAGTACTTC
CDR3 protein: CASSLDPPDAYEQYF

clone size: -
J gene: TRBJ2-4
V gene: TRBV2
CDR3 length: 17
D gene: TRBD2
CDR3 DNA: TGTGCCAGCAGTGTTAGCGGGAGGGTCGGTCTCCAAAACATTCAGTACTTC
CDR3 protein: CASSVSGRVGLQNIQYF

clone size: few
J gene: TRBJ2-1
V gene: TRBV5-1
CDR3 length: 14
D gene: TRBD2
CDR3 DNA: TGCGCCAGCAGGGGGGAGGGGACCTACAATGAGCAGTTCTTC
CDR3 protein: CASRGEGTYNEQFF

clone size: few
J gene: TRBJ2-7
V gene: TRBV28
CDR3 length: 12
D gene: TRBD1
CDR3 DNA: TGTGCCACTTTGGGACAGGGCTACGAGCAGTACTTC
CDR3 protein: CATLGQGYEQYF

clone size: -
J gene: TRBJ2-2
V gene: TRBV24-1
CDR3 length: 13
D gene: -
CDR3 DNA: TGTGCCACCAGTGATTGGAACACCGGGGAGCTGTTTTTT
CDR3 protein: CATSDWNTGELFF

clone size: many
J gene: TRBJ2-7
V gene: TRBV18
CDR3 length: 16
D gene: TRBD1
CDR3 DNA: TGTGCCAGCTCACCACCCGGGACAGGGGTTCTCTACGAGCAGTACTTC
CDR3 protein: CASSPPGTGVLYEQYF

clone size: -
J gene: TRBJ1-2
V gene: TRBV20-1
CDR3 length: 14
D gene: TRBD1
CDR3 DNA: TGCAGTGCTAGCAGGACAGGGGGCAAGGATGGCTACACCTTC
CDR3 protein: CSASRTGGKDGYTF

clone size: -
J gene: TRBJ2-2
V gene: TRBV5-1
CDR3 length: 15
D gene: -
CDR3 DNA: TGCGCCAGCAGCTTGGGGAGGACAGAAACCGGGGAGCTGTTTTTT
CDR3 protein: CASSLGRTETGELFF

clone size: -
J gene: TRBJ2-1
V gene: TRBV29-1
CDR3 length: 12
D gene: -
CDR3 DNA: TGCAGCGTTGAGCCGTTGATCGGTGAGCAGTTCTTC
CDR3 protein: CSVEPLIGEQFF

clone size: few
J gene: TRBJ2-3
V gene: TRBV15
CDR3 length: 15
D gene: -
CDR3 DNA: TGTGCCACCAGCGAACGGGTGTCTAGCACAGATACGCAGTATTTT
CDR3 protein: CATSERVSSTDTQYF

clone size: -
J gene: TRBJ1-4
V gene: TRBV20-1
CDR3 length: 14
D gene: -
CDR3 DNA: TGCAGTGCCCCGCCGGGGGCGGGGGTAGAAAAACTGTTTTTT
CDR3 protein: CSAPPGAGVEKLFF

clone size: -
J gene: TRBJ1-1
V gene: TRBV6-5
CDR3 length: 15
D gene: -
CDR3 DNA: TGTGCCAGCAGTTACTCGTTCGGGATGAACACTGAAGCTTTCTTT
CDR3 protein: CASSYSFGMNTEAFF

clone size: -
J gene: TRBJ2-4
V gene: TRBV12-3/TRBV12-4
CDR3 length: 12
D gene: -
CDR3 DNA: TGTGCCACCGGAAAGATCGGAAACATTCAGTACTTC
CDR3 protein: CATGKIGNIQYF

clone size: -
J gene: TRBJ2-7
V gene: TRBV5-1
CDR3 length: 13
D gene: -
CDR3 DNA: TGCGCCAGCAGCCCCCTGGACCGTGTAGAGCAGTACTTC
CDR3 protein: CASSPLDRVEQYF

clone size: -
J gene: TRBJ2-7
V gene: TRBV18
CDR3 length: 16
D gene: TRBD1
CDR3 DNA: TGTGCCAGCTCACCCAACGGCGGACAGGGGTCCTACGAGCAGTACTTC
CDR3 protein: CASSPNGGQGSYEQYF

clone size: -
J gene: TRBJ2-7
V gene: TRBV29-1
CDR3 length: 13
D gene: -
CDR3 DNA: TGCAGCGTCCGGACATACGAGAACTACGAGCAGTACTTC
CDR3 protein: CSVRTYENYEQYF

clone size: -
J gene: TRBJ2-1
V gene: TRBV20-1
CDR3 length: 17
D gene: TRBD2
CDR3 DNA: TGCAGTGCTATCGGGACTAGCGGGAGCGTACCCGGCAATGAGCAGTTCTTC
CDR3 protein: CSAIGTSGSVPGNEQFF

clone size: -
J gene: TRBJ2-2
V gene: TRBV5-6
CDR3 length: 12
D gene: -
CDR3 DNA: TGTGCCAGCAGCTTCCACACCGGGGAGCTGTTTTTT
CDR3 protein: CASSFHTGELFF

clone size: -
J gene: TRBJ2-2
V gene: TRBV6-2/TRBV6-3
CDR3 length: 15
D gene: -
CDR3 DNA: TGTGCCAGCAGGAAGACACTTACGAACACCGGGGAGCTGTTTTTT
CDR3 protein: CASRKTLTNTGELFF

clone size: -
J gene: TRBJ2-7
V gene: TRBV29-1
CDR3 length: 14
D gene: TRBD1
CDR3 DNA: TGCAGCGTTTCAACGGGACAGGGGCCTTACGAGCAGTACTTC
CDR3 protein: CSVSTGQGPYEQYF